A single sample gave rise to the 9 T cell receptor beta chains below, sequenced in a study of cytomegalovirus exposure and HLA in healthy donors. The PCR made use of 60 Vbeta and 13 Jbeta primers. This table comes from immunoSEQ multiplex PCR, and its TCRdb copy is limited to in-frame clones, with some not included. The table has approximately 210,000 clones, about 85% seen once. The sample consisted of PBMCs. These receptors all come from a male donor in good health and CMV-seropositive.

The rearrangement links TRBV25-1 to TRBJ1-2; D remains ambiguous. The germline gives CDR1 MGHDK, CDR2 SYGVNS. Trimming removed 5 bases at V and 0 bases at J, with 10 bases between. The CDR3 spans 14 residues. In DNA form, the CDR3 reads TGTGCCAGCAGTTTAGGGAGGCCTAACTATGGCTACACCTTC. Translated, it gives CASSLGRPNYGYTF.

The chain recombines TRBV27 with TRBJ2-4; TRBD1 aligns across 7 bases. The V gene end was trimmed by 9 bases and the J gene end by 5 bases; junction bases not matched to a gene: 7. CDR1 MNHEY and CDR2 SMNVEV come from the germline V gene (reference sequence). CDR3 size: 13 residues. The CDR3 DNA reads as TGTGCCAGTCACCGGGACAGCGAAAACATTCAGTACTTC. Protein product: CASHRDSENIQYF.

The rearrangement joins TRBV6-5 to TRBJ2-3; D remains ambiguous. Trimming removed 3 bases from V and 3 bases from J, with 7 bases in between. This CDR3 has 13 residues. Germline values: CDR1 MNHEY, CDR2 SVGAGI. This CDR3 reads CASSYTTTDTQYF. The CDR3 DNA follows: TGTGCCAGCAGTTATACAACAACAGATACGCAGTATTTT.

This rearrangement joins TRBV7-9 to TRBJ1-4; 7 nucleotides agree with TRBD1. This CDR3 has 15 amino acids. Looked up from germline, CDR1 is SEHNR and CDR2 is FQNEAQ (reference sequence). The V segment lost 4 bases and the J segment 8 bases; nucleotides outside the gene matches: 10. CDR3 sequence reads: CASSSSGGRDEKLFF. The CDR3, as DNA: TGTGCCAGCAGCTCATCAGGGGGGCGAGACGAAAAACTGTTTTTT.

The chain is built from TRBV6-5 and TRBJ1-1; TRBD1 is a possible D gene (6 bases). Trimming removed 0 bases at V and 3 bases at J, with 8 bases between. Germline values: CDR1 MNHEY, CDR2 SVGAGI. This CDR3 spans 14 amino acids. Here the CDR3 DNA reads TGTGCCAGCAGTTACTCAGCAGGGGACACTGAAGCTTTCTTT. The encoded protein is CASSYSAGDTEAFF.

The rearrangement uses TRBV11-2 and TRBJ2-7; 9 positions match TRBD2. CDR1 SGHAT and CDR2 FQNNGV come from the germline V gene. Trimming at V came to 4 bases and at J to 5 bases, leaving 9 bases not matched to a gene. The CDR3 loop spans 15 amino acids. Here the CDR3 reads CASSYPGTSYDEQYF. In nucleotides, the CDR3 is TGTGCCAGCAGCTACCCCGGGACTAGCTACGACGAGCAGTACTTC.

The chain employs TRBV5-5 and TRBJ2-2, with 10 bases aligning to TRBD2. CDR1 and CDR2 from the germline V gene are SGHKS and YYEKEE (reference sequence). This CDR3 is 18 amino acids long. After removal of 0 bases from V and 6 bases from J, the junction contained 11 bases not matched to a gene. CDR3 amino acids: CASSLGVGLAGVPGELFF. CDR3 bases: TGTGCCAGCAGCTTGGGGGTTGGGCTAGCGGGAGTCCCCGGGGAGCTGTTTTTT.

The V gene is TRBV6-5, the J gene TRBJ2-7; 8 positions agree with TRBD2. CDR3 length: 14 amino acids. The V and J ends lost 5 bases and 6 bases, in that order; junction bases with no gene match: 9. Germline V gene sequence: CDR1 MNHEY, CDR2 SVGAGI. The CDR3 DNA follows: TGTGCCAGCAGTCTGACGGGGGGGCAACGCGAGCAGTACTTC. Translated: CASSLTGGQREQYF.

This chain connects TRBV7-8 to TRBJ1-2; 7 bases agree with TRBD1. V lost 0 bases to trimming and J lost 5 bases; unmatched junction nucleotides: 3. Germline V lookup: CDR1 SGHVS, CDR2 FQNEAQ. The CDR3 spans 14 residues. The CDR3 DNA reads TGTGCCAGCAGCTTAGCAGGGGGCCATTATGGCTACACCTTC. Its protein is CASSLAGGHYGYTF. The whole variable domain, remainder taken from reference TRBV7-8 and TRBJ1-2, is GAGVSQSPRYKVAKRGQDVALRCDPISGHVSLFWYQQALGQGPEFLTYFQNEAQLDKSGLPSDRFFAERPEGSVSTLKIQRTQQEDSAVYLCASSLAGGHYGYTFGSGTRLTVV.